What follows are 24 T cell receptor beta chains derived from one specimen sequenced in a study of CD4+ T cells in melanoma (dated by TCRdb to 2022 to 2024). To prepare the library, the immunoSEQ multiplex PCR assay was applied. In its TCRdb copy, this immuneACCESS table keeps in-frame sequences only and misses some clones. Where compared with another copy, unresolved V genes explain less than half of these, and the others have no known cause. The sample includes about 10,000 clones, with roughly 60% observed a single time. The top ten constitute about 12% of the sample. The sample comprised cells from a culture (not recorded whether cultured in vitro). These receptors came from a human donor with melanoma.

This clone was detected only a few times. V gene TRBV2 combines with J gene TRBJ1-2, with a possible D match to TRBD1 (6 bases). V was clipped by 6 bases and J by 0 bases, with 11 bases between them. CDR1 is SNHLY, CDR2 FYNNEI, per germline. CDR3 length: 14 residues. This CDR3 is CASRGDNTNYGYTF. DNA of the CDR3: TGTGCCAGCAGGGGGGACAATACTAACTATGGCTACACCTTC.

The chain couples TRBV5-1 to TRBJ2-1; D might be TRBD2 (6 bases). The V gene's germline CDR1 is SGHRS and CDR2 YFSETQ. CDR3 size: 14 residues. V was cut by 3 bases and J by 4 bases, with 11 bases left in between. CDR3 sequence: CASSSAAGYNEQFF. CDR3 coding DNA: TGCGCCAGCAGCTCGGCGGCGGGATACAATGAGCAGTTCTTC.

The J gene is TRBJ2-3, the V gene TRBV5-1; D is unclear. Germline lookup yields CDR1 SGHRS and CDR2 YFSETQ. This CDR3 has 14 amino acids. Trimming cost V 4 bases and J 0 bases, with 9 bases left between them. CDR3 DNA sequence: TGCGCCAGCAGCACCCGAACAAGCACAGATACGCAGTATTTT. It translates to CASSTRTSTDTQYF.

The J gene is TRBJ2-6, the V gene TRBV9, with 7 bases that match TRBD1. Trimming took 3 bases from V and 0 from J; bases not matched to a gene: 12. This CDR3 has 19 residues. Germline V gene sequence: CDR1 SGDLS, CDR2 YYNGEE. DNA for the CDR3: TGTGCCAGCAGCGCCCCCCGCGACAGGGTTCGCTCTGGGGCCAACGTCCTGACTTTC. Translation: CASSAPRDRVRSGANVLTF. The full variable domain, its missing parts supplied by reference TRBV9 and TRBJ2-6, is DSGVTQTPKHLITATGQRVTLRCSPRSGDLSVYWYQQSLDQGLQFLIQYYNGEERAKGNILERFSAQQFPDLHSELNLSSLELGDSALYFCASSAPRDRVRSGANVLTFGAGSRLTVL.

This sequence joins TRBV7-3 and TRBJ1-2; D gene ambiguous. This CDR3 contains 18 residues. Trimming removed 2 bases at V and 8 bases at J, with 27 bases between. From germline, CDR1 is SGHTA and CDR2 FQGTGA. The CDR3 loop reads CASSLYGGTSGRGGGYTF. Here the CDR3 DNA reads TGTGCCAGCAGCTTATACGGAGGCACCAGCGGGAGAGGTGGCGGCTACACCTTC.

The chain employs TRBV7-9 and TRBJ1-1; D gene ambiguous. Trimming stripped 5 bases from V and 0 bases from J, with 16 bases between. Germline V gives CDR1 SEHNR, CDR2 FQNEAQ (reference sequence). The CDR3 loop spans 16 amino acids. DNA of the CDR3: TGTGCCAGCAGCCTGGGCGGCTTCCACATGAACACTGAAGCTTTCTTT. Translating gives CASSLGGFHMNTEAFF. Full variable domain (remainder filled in from reference TRBV7-9 and TRBJ1-1): DTGVSQNPRHKITKRGQNVTFRCDPISEHNRLYWYRQTLGQGPEFLTYFQNEAQLEKSRLLSDRFSAERPKGSFSTLEIQRTEQGDSAMYLCASSLGGFHMNTEAFFGQGTRLTVV.

The chain couples TRBV7-2 to TRBJ1-2; tentatively, D is TRBD1 (5 bases). This CDR3 is built from 15 residues. Germline values: CDR1 SGHTA, CDR2 FQGNSA. Trimming left V 5 bases short and J 4 bases short, with 17 bases between. The CDR3 DNA reads as TGTGCCAGCAGCCTAAACAGTAAGGGGCTCTATGGCTACACCTTC. Its translation: CASSLNSKGLYGYTF.

The CDR3 reads CASSQRGTEAFF. The CDR3 bases are TGCGCCAGCAGCCAGCGGGGGACTGAAGCTTTCTTT. This chain uses TRBV4-1 with TRBJ1-1; TRBD1 might be the D (5 bases). This CDR3 is 12 amino acids long. The ends were cut back, 3 bases at V and 5 bases at J, with 7 bases in the middle. The V gene's germline CDR1 is MGHRA and CDR2 YSYEKL.

J is TRBJ2-4 and V is TRBV10-2; either TRBD1 or TRBD2 may supply D (6 bases each). The germline V gene has CDR1 WSHSY and CDR2 SAAADI. V was cut by 7 bases and J by 1 base, with 14 bases left in between. The length of the CDR3 is 15 residues. DNA for the CDR3: TGCGCCAGCACCGAGGGGGGATTGGCCAAAAACATTCAGTACTTC. This encodes CASTEGGLAKNIQYF.

The V gene is TRBV2, the J gene TRBJ2-3; 9 bases fit TRBD2. The V gene end was trimmed by 2 bases and the J gene end by 8 bases; junction bases not matched to a gene: 8. This CDR3 region has 15 residues. Germline lookup yields CDR1 SNHLY and CDR2 FYNNEI. CDR3 sequence (DNA): TGTGCCAGCAGTGAAATGCGGGGGGGGCCCGCTACGCAGTATTTT. This encodes CASSEMRGGPATQYF.

This rearrangement joins TRBV15 to TRBJ1-2; D may be TRBD1 (5 bases). Deletions cut 1 base from V and 8 bases from J, with 20 bases between. The CDR3 loop spans 16 amino acids. CDR1 is LNHNV and CDR2 is YYDKDF in the germline V gene (reference sequence). As DNA, the CDR3 is TGTGCCACCAGCAGAGGGGGGAACCGGGGCGAGGGAGGCTACACCTTC. The encoded protein is CATSRGGNRGEGGYTF. Filled out from reference TRBV15 and TRBJ1-2, the complete variable domain reads DAMVIQNPRYQVTQFGKPVTLSCSQTLNHNVMYWYQQKSSQAPKLLFHYYDKDFNNEADTPDNFQSRRPNTSFCFLDIRSPGLGDTAMYLCATSRGGNRGEGGYTFGSGTRLTVV.

This clone appeared a few times. The chain couples TRBV5-4 to TRBJ2-5; D may match TRBD1 or TRBD2 (5 bases each). Trimming stripped 2 bases from V and 4 bases from J, with 9 bases between. The CDR3 spans 13 residues. Looked up from germline, CDR1 is SGHNT and CDR2 is YYREEE (reference sequence). The CDR3 here is CASSFPGTETQYF. CDR3 sequence (DNA): TGTGCCAGCAGCTTCCCAGGGACAGAGACCCAGTACTTC.

By sample share, this clone is medium-sized (0.01 to 0.1%). The genes are TRBV19 and TRBJ2-2; D is undetermined. CDR3 length: 14 amino acids. V gave up 3 bases and J gave up 7 bases, with 12 bases separating them. From germline, CDR1 is LNHDA and CDR2 SQIVND (reference sequence). CDR3 sequence reads: CASSIALNVGELFF. CDR3 in DNA: TGTGCCAGTAGTATCGCCCTTAATGTCGGGGAGCTGTTTTTT.

By sample share, this clone is medium-sized. V and J are TRBV5-1 and TRBJ1-1, with D unclear. The CDR3 totals 14 residues. Between the trimmed V and J ends, which lost 2 bases and 7 bases, there was a span of 15 bases. The germline CDR1 and CDR2 sequences are SGHRS and YFSETQ. The CDR3 loop reads CASSFGRLGGEAFF. The CDR3 DNA is TGCGCCAGCAGCTTCGGTCGTCTTGGAGGTGAAGCTTTCTTT.

This clone has only a few counts. The gene calls are TRBV7-2 and TRBJ2-5; 12 positions agree with TRBD2. Trimming removed 5 bases from V and 6 bases from J; junction bases left unmatched: 7. The CDR3 runs 15 residues. Per the germline V gene, CDR1 is SGHTA and CDR2 is FQGNSA. DNA for the CDR3: TGTGCCAGCAGCGCCCTAGCGGGGGGGCTGAAGACCCAGTACTTC. Its protein product is CASSALAGGLKTQYF.

V usage is TRBV21-1 and J usage is TRBJ1-2. TRBV21-1 corresponds to a pseudogene. This CDR3 has 15 residues. In DNA, the CDR3 is TGTGCCAGCAGCAGGCAGGGTAGGGAGGCCGGTGGCTACACCTTC. Its protein product is CASSRQGREAGGYTF.

The chain combines TRBV6-5 with TRBJ1-2; D unclear. CDR1 and CDR2 from the germline V gene are MNHEY and SVGAGI. This CDR3 spans 10 amino acids. CDR3 region: CAAAGFGYTF. CDR3 sequence (DNA): TGTGCAGCAGCGGGGTTTGGCTACACCTTC.

This clone was seen more than once but under ten times. This rearrangement joins TRBV6-1 to TRBJ2-7, with 7 bases lining up with TRBD1. Germline assignment: CDR1 MNHNS and CDR2 SASEGT. V was clipped by 2 bases and J by 4 bases; unmatched bases: 8. This CDR3 spans 15 amino acids. CDR3 in amino acids: CASSESGTATYEQYF. CDR3 DNA sequence: TGTGCCAGCAGTGAATCTGGGACAGCTACATACGAGCAGTACTTC.

The chain is built from TRBV5-4 and TRBJ2-2, with D possibly being TRBD1 (5 bases). Germline values: CDR1 SGHNT, CDR2 YYREEE (reference sequence). The CDR3 is made up of 16 amino acids. Deletions cut 0 bases from V and 0 bases from J, with 9 bases between. The CDR3 loop is CASSLGVTANTGELFF. The CDR3 nucleotides are TGTGCCAGCAGCTTGGGTGTGACAGCGAACACCGGGGAGCTGTTTTTT. Together with reference TRBV5-4 and TRBJ2-2, the CDR3 gives the full variable domain: ETGVTQSPTHLIKTRGQQVTLRCSSQSGHNTVSWYQQALGQGPQFIFQYYREEENGRGNFPPRFSGLQFPNYSSELNVNALELDDSALYLCASSLGVTANTGELFFGEGSRLTVL.

The chain carries TRBV11-2 and TRBJ1-1; 8 positions agree with TRBD1. Germline CDR1 is SGHAT and CDR2 is FQNNGV. The CDR3 contains 14 residues. The ends lost 5 bases at V and 3 bases at J; junction bases unmatched: 5. The CDR3 DNA is TGTGCCAGCAGCCCCTACAGGGGGGACACTGAAGCTTTCTTT. It is translated as CASSPYRGDTEAFF.

This clone counts as large. The rearrangement uses TRBV6-1 and TRBJ2-7, with D perhaps matching TRBD1 (5 bases). Germline loops: CDR1 MNHNS, CDR2 SASEGT. The CDR3 covers 13 residues. The V end lost 5 bases, the J end lost 4 bases, and 12 bases lay between the germline ends. DNA for the CDR3: TGTGCCAGCAGTTCAGGGCGTCAGTACGAGCAGTACTTC. Protein: CASSSGRQYEQYF.

CDR3 in DNA: TGTGCCAGCAGCAGCCATGGGGGAAACACTGAAGCTTTCTTT. Residues: CASSSHGGNTEAFF. The chain links TRBV9 to TRBJ1-1, with D possibly matching TRBD1 (5 bases). Germline V gives CDR1 SGDLS, CDR2 YYNGEE. V lost 4 bases to trimming and J lost 2 bases, with 12 bases between them. The CDR3 contains 14 residues.

V and J are TRBV19 and TRBJ1-2; tentative D call: TRBD1 (6 bases). Trimming removed 3 bases from V and 5 bases from J, with 19 bases in between. Per germline, CDR1 LNHDA and CDR2 SQIVND (reference sequence). The CDR3 totals 16 residues. In nucleotides, the CDR3 is TGTGCCAGTAGTATTGGACAGCCCGGGGTGGGATATGGCTACACCTTC. Protein: CASSIGQPGVGYGYTF.

This clone qualifies as medium-sized. This rearrangement joins TRBV2 to TRBJ1-4, with 7 bases aligning to TRBD1. Germline trimming cut 4 bases from V and 8 bases from J; bases unmatched to any gene: 7. Germline V lookup: CDR1 SNHLY, CDR2 FYNNEI. There are 14 residues in the CDR3. The CDR3 sequence: CASSVRLGGEKLFF. Here the CDR3 DNA reads TGTGCCAGCAGTGTCCGCTTAGGGGGCGAAAAACTGTTTTTT.